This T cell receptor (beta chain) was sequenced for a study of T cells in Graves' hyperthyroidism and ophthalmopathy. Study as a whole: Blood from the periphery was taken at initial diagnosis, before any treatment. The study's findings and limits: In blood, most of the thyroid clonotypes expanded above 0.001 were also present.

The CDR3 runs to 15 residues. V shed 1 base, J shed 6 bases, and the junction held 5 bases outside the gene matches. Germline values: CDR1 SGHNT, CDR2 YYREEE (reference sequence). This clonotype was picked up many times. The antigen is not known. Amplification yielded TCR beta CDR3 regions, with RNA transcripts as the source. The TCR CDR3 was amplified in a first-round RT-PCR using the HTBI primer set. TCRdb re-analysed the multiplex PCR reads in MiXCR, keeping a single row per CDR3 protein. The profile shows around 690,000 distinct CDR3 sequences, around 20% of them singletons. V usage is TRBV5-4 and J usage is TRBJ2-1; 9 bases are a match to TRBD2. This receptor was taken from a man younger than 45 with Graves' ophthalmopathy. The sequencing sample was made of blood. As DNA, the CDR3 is TGTGCCAGCAGCTTGACTAGCGGGTATACCAATGAGCAGTTCTTC. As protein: CASSLTSGYTNEQFF. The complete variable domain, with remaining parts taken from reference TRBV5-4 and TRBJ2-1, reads ETGVTQSPTHLIKTRGQQVTLRCSSQSGHNTVSWYQQALGQGPQFIFQYYREEENGRGNFPPRFSGLQFPNYSSELNVNALELDDSALYLCASSLTSGYTNEQFFGPGTRLTVL.